The T cell receptor (beta chain) under discussion was sequenced for a study of T-cell reconstitution after alpha-beta-depleted transplantation in children. Construction of the TCRbeta library involved unique molecular identifiers. One entry per CDR3 protein, called by TCRdb with MiXCR from the PCR reads. The repertoire holds 780,000 or so distinct CDR3 sequences, with roughly 15% as singletons. V was pared by 5 bases and J by 1 base, with 23 bases of the junction left unmatched. The CDR3 contains 22 residues. Germline V gives CDR1 MNHEY, CDR2 SVGEGT. This sample comprised PBMCs, mostly from graft donor cells, obtained 360 days after TCRalphabeta/CD19-depleted stem cell transplant. This clonotype was sampled from a male patient younger than 18 who had a stem cell transplant for acute lymphoblastic leukemia, so the T cells may come from the graft donor. The chain employs TRBV6-2 or TRBV6-3 and TRBJ2-5; TRBD2 agrees at 12 bases. For the CDR3, the DNA is TGTGCCAGCAGTCCCTACCAATTGACCGGGACTAGCGGGCTCACGCCCCAAGAGACCCAGTACTTC. Protein product: CASSPYQLTGTSGLTPQETQYF.